Below, one T cell receptor (beta chain) is given with its context. These data belong to a study of control samples from healthy donors and cancer patients. The data were produced by immunoSEQ multiplex PCR, yet TCRdb's version contains in-frame clones alone and is incomplete. The sample gives some 130,000 clones, around 93% of which show up once; around 1.8% is in the top ten. The V end lost 0 bases, the J end lost 2 bases, and 7 bases lay between the germline ends. The V gene's germline CDR1 is SGHRS and CDR2 YFSETQ. There are 14 residues in the CDR3. The chain has TRBV5-1 and TRBJ2-3; tentative D call: TRBD1 (6 bases). The sequenced material came from PBMCs. The receptor was derived from a man aged 45-65 years with head and neck cancer. Here the CDR3 reads CASSLGGLTDTQYF. The DNA for the CDR3 is TGCGCCAGCAGCTTGGGGGGGCTCACAGATACGCAGTATTTT.